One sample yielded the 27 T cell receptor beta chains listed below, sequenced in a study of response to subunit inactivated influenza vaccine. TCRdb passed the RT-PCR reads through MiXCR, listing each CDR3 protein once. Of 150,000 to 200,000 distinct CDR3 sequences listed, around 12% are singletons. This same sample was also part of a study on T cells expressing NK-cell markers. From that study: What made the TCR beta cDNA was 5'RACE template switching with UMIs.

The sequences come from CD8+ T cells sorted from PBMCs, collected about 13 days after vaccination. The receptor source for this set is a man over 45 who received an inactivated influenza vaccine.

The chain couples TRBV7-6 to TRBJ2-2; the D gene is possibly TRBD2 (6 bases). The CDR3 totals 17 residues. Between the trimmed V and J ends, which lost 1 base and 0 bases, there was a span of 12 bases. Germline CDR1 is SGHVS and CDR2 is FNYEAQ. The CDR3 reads CASSLVVGEANTGELFF. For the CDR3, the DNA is TGTGCCAGCAGCTTAGTTGTCGGGGAGGCGAACACCGGGGAGCTGTTTTTT.

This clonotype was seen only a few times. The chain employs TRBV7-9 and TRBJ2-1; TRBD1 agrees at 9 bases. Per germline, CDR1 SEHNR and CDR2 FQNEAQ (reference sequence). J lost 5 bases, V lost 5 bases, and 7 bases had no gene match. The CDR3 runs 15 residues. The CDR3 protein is CASSHPGQGNNEQFF. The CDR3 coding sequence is TGTGCCAGCAGCCACCCGGGACAGGGAAACAATGAGCAGTTCTTC.

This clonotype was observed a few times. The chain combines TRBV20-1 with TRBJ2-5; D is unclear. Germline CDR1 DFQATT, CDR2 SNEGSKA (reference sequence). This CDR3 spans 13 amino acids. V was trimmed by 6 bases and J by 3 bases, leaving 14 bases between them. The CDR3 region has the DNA TGCAGTGCCCGCTCGGCCAGAGAAGAGACCCAGTACTTC. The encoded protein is CSARSAREETQYF.

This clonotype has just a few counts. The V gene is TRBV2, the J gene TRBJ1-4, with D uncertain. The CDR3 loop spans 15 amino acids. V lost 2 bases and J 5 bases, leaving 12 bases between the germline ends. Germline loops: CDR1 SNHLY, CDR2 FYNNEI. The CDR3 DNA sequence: TGTGCCAGCAGTGAAATCCACAGTGTGAATGAAAAACTGTTTTTT. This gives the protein CASSEIHSVNEKLFF.

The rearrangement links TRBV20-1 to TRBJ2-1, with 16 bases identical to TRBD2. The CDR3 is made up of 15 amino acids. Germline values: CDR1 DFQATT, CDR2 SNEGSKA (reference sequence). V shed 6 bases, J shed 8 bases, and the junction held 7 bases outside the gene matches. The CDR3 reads CSAAGTSGGADEQFF. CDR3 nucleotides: TGCAGTGCCGCCGGGACTAGCGGGGGGGCCGATGAGCAGTTCTTC.

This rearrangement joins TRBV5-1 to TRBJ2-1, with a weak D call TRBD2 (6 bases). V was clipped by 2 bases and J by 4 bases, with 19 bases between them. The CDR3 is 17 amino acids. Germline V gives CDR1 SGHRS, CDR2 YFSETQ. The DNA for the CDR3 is TGCGCCAGCAGCTTTGGGACCGGAGGGCTTGGGTACAATGAGCAGTTCTTC. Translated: CASSFGTGGLGYNEQFF.

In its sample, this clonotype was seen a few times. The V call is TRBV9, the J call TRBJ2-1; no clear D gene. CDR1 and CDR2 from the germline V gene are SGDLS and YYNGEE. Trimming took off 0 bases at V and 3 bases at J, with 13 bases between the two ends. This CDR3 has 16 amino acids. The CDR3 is CASSVGAAFLYNEQFF. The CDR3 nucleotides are TGTGCCAGCAGCGTAGGGGCAGCTTTTCTCTACAATGAGCAGTTCTTC. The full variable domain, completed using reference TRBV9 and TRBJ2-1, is DSGVTQTPKHLITATGQRVTLRCSPRSGDLSVYWYQQSLDQGLQFLIQYYNGEERAKGNILERFSAQQFPDLHSELNLSSLELGDSALYFCASSVGAAFLYNEQFFGPGTRLTVL.

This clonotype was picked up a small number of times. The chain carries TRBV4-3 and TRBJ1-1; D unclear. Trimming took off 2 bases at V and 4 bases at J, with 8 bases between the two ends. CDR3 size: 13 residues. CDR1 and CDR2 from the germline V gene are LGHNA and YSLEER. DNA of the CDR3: TGCGCCAGCAGCCAATCCGAGACCACTGAAGCTTTCTTT. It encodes CASSQSETTEAFF.

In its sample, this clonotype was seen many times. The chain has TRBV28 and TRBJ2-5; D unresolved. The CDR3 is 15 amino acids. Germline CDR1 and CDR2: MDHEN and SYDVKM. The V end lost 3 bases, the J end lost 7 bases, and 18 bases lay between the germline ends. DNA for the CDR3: TGTGCCAGCAGTTTGGAGTTCGGACCTTTTGGGACCCAGTACTTC. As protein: CASSLEFGPFGTQYF. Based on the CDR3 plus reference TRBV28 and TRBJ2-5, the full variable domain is DVKVTQSSRYLVKRTGEKVFLECVQDMDHENMFWYRQDPGLGLRLIYFSYDVKMKEKGDIPEGYSVSREKKERFSLILESASTNQTSMYLCASSLEFGPFGTQYFGPGTRLLVL.

The chain's CDR3 is CAISEPAGTANTGELFF. The CDR3, as DNA: TGTGCCATCAGTGAGCCGGCCGGGACAGCGAACACCGGGGAGCTGTTTTTT. J is TRBJ2-2 and V is TRBV10-3; the match to TRBD1 covers 7 bases. V was clipped by 2 bases and J by 0 bases; unmatched bases: 6. The CDR3 sequence is 17 residues long. Germline loops: CDR1 ENHRY, CDR2 SYGVKD.

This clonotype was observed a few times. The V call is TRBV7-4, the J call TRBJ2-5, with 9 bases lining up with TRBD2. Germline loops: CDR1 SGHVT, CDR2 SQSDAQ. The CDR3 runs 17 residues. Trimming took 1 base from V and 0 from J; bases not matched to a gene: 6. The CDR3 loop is CASSLVGSSGNQETQYF. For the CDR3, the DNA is TGTGCCAGCAGCTTAGTTGGGTCTAGCGGGAACCAAGAGACCCAGTACTTC.

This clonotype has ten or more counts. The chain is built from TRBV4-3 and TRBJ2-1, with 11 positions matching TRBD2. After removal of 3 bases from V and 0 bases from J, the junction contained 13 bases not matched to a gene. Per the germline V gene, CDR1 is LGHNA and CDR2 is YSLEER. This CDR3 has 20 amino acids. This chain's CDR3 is CASSQGGGSGRVPSYNEQFF. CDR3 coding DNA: TGCGCCAGCAGCCAGGGGGGGGGTAGCGGGAGGGTCCCCTCCTACAATGAGCAGTTCTTC.

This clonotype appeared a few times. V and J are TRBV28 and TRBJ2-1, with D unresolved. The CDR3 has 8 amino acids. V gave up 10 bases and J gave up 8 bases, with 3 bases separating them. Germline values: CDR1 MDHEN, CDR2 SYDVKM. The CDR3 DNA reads TGTGCCACTGATGAGCAGTTCTTC. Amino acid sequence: CATDEQFF.

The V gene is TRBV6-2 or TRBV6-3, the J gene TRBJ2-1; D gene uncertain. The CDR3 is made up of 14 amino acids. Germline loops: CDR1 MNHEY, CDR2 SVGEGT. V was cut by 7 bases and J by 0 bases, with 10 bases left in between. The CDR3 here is CASTNPGSYNEQFF. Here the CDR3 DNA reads TGTGCCAGCACCAACCCTGGCTCCTACAATGAGCAGTTCTTC.

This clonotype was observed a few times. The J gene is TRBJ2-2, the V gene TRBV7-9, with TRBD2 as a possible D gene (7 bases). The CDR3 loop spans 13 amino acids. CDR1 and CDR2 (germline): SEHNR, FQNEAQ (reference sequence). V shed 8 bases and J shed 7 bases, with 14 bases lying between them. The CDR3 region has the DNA TGTGCCAGCCACGGGGGGCGGATCGGGGAGCTGTTTTTT. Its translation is CASHGGRIGELFF.

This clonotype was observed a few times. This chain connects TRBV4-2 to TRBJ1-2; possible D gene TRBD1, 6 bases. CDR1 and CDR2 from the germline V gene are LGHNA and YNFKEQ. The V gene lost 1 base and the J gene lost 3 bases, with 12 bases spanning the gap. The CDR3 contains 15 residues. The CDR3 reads CASSQVGGRDYGYTF. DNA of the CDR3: TGTGCCAGCAGCCAAGTGGGGGGCCGGGACTATGGCTACACCTTC.

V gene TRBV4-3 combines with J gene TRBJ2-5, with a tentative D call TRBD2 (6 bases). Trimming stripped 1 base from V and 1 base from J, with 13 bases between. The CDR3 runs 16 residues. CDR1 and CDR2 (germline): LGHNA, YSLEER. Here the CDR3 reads CASSQALGLLQETQYF. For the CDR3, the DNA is TGCGCCAGCAGCCAAGCCCTTGGACTACTCCAAGAGACCCAGTACTTC.

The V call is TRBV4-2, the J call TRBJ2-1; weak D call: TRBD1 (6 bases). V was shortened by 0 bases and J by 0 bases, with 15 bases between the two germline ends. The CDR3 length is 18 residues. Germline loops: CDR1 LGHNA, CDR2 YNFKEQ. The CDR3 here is CASSQEEGRGSSYNEQFF. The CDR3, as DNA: TGTGCCAGCAGCCAAGAGGAAGGAAGGGGGAGCTCCTACAATGAGCAGTTCTTC.

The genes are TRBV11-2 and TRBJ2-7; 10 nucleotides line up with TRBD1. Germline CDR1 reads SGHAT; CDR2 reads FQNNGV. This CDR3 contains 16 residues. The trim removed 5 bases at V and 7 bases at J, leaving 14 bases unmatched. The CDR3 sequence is CASSPSFGTGAWEQYF. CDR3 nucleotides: TGTGCCAGCAGCCCGTCCTTCGGGACAGGGGCCTGGGAGCAGTACTTC.

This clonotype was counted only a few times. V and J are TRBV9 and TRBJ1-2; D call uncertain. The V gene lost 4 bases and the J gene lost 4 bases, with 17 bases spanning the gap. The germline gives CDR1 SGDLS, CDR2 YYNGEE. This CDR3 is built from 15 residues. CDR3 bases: TGTGCCAGCAGCCCCCGGGGAGGCGTCCTCTATGGCTACACCTTC. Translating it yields CASSPRGGVLYGYTF.

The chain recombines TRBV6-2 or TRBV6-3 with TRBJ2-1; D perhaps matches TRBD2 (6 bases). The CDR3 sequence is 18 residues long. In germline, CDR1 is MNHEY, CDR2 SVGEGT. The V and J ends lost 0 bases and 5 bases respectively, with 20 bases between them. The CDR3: CASSYSTSASVTNNEQFF. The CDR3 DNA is TGTGCCAGCAGTTACTCGACCTCCGCTAGCGTTACAAACAATGAGCAGTTCTTC.

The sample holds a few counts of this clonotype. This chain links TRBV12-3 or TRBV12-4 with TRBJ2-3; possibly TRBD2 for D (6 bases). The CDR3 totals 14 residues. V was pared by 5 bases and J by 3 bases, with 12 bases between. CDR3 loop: CASSPRDSTDTQYF. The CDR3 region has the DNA TGTGCCAGCAGTCCGCGGGACTCTACAGATACGCAGTATTTT.

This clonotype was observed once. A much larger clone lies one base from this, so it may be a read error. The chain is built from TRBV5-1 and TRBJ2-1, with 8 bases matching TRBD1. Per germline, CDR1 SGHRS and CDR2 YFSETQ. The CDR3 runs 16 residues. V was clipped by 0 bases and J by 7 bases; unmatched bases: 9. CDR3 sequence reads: CASSLVCRGLFNEQFF. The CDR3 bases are TGCGCCAGCAGCTTGGTCTGCAGGGGGCTTTTTAATGAGCAGTTCTTC.

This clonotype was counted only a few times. The chain's CDR3 is CASSPRDGDSYEQYF. The CDR3 DNA reads TGCGCCAGCAGCCCTCGGGACGGAGATTCCTACGAGCAGTACTTC. V usage is TRBV5-1 and J usage is TRBJ2-7; D assignment may be TRBD1 or TRBD2 (5 bases each). The CDR3 loop spans 15 amino acids. Germline CDR1 and CDR2: SGHRS and YFSETQ. Trimming cost V 4 bases and J 1 base, with 15 bases left between them.

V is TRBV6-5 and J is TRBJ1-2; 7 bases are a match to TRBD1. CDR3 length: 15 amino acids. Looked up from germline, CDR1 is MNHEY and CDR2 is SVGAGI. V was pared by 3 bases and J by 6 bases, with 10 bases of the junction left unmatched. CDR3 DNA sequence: TGTGCCAGCAGTTATTCGACAGGGCAATCCCATGGCTACACCTTC. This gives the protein CASSYSTGQSHGYTF.

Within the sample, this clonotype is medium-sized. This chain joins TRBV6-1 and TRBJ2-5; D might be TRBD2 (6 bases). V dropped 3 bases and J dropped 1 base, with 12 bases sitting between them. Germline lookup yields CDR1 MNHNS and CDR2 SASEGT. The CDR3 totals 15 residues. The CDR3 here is CASSDGGGTQETQYF. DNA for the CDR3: TGTGCCAGCAGTGACGGTGGGGGGACCCAAGAGACCCAGTACTTC.

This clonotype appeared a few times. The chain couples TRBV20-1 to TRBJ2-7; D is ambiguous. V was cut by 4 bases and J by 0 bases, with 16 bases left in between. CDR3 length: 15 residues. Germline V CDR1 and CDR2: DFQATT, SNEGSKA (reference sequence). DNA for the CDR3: TGCAGTGCTAAGCCTCCGCAGGCGAGCTCCTACGAGCAGTACTTC. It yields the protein CSAKPPQASSYEQYF.